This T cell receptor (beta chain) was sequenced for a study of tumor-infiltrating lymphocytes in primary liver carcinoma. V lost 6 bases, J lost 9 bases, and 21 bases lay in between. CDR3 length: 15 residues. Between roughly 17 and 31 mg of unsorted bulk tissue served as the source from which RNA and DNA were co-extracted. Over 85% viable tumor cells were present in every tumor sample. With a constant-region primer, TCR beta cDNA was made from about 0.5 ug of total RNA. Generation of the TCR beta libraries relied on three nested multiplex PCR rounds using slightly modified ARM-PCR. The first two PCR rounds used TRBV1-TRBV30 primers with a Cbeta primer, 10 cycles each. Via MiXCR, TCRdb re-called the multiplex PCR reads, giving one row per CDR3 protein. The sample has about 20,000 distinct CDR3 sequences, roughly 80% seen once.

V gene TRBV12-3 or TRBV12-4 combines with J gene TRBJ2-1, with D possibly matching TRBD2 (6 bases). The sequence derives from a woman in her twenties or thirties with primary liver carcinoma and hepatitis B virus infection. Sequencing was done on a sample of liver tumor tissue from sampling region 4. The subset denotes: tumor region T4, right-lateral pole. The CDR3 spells CASSLSGIRGLEQFF. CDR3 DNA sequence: TGTGCCAGCAGCCTATCCGGGATTAGGGGACTTGAGCAGTTCTTC.